Sequencing of this TCR beta chain was carried out in a study of T cell changes during pregnancy in multiple sclerosis. Sequencing was performed with immunoSEQ multiplex PCR; in TCRdb, only in-frame clones are kept and a portion is missing. The sample shows fewer than 45,000 clones, 88% of them seen only once. The source of this sequence is a female donor in good health, enrolled as a control in a pregnancy study. Here the sequenced sample was CD8+ T cells from peripheral blood mononuclear cells, taken after pregnancy.

The CDR3 loop reads CASSSMNTEAFF. In nucleotides, the CDR3 is TGTGCCAGCAGCTCTATGAACACTGAAGCTTTCTTT. This chain connects TRBV11-2 to TRBJ1-1, with unresolved D. V was cut by 4 bases and J by 0 bases, with 3 bases left in between. This CDR3 is built from 12 residues. Germline CDR1 SGHAT, CDR2 FQNNGV.